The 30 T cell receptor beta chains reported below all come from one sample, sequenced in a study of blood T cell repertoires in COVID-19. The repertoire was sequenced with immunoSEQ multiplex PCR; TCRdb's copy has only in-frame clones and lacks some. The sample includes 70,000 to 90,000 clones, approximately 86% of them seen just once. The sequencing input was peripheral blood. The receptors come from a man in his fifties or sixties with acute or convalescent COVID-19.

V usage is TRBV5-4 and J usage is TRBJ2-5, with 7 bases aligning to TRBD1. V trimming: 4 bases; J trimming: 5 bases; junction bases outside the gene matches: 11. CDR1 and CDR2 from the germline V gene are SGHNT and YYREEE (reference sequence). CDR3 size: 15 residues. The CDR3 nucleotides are TGTGCCAGCAGCGGGCCCGGGACAGCGAGGGAGACCCAGTACTTC. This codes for CASSGPGTARETQYF.

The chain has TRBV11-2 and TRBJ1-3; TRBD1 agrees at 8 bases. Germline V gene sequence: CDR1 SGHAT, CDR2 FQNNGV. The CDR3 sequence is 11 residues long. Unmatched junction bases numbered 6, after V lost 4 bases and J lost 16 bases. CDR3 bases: TGTGCCAGCAGCTCGAGGACAGGGAGGTATTTT. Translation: CASSSRTGRYF.

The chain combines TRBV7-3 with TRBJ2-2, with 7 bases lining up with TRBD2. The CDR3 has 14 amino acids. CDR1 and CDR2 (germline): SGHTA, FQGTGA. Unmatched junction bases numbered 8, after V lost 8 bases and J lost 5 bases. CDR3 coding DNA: TGTGCCAGCGGGCAGGGAGGGTCGACCGGGGAGCTGTTTTTT. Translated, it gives CASGQGGSTGELFF.

CDR3 DNA sequence: TGTGCCAGCAGTAGGGGACAGGGTACCAATGAGCAGTTCTTC. Translation gives CASSRGQGTNEQFF. The rearrangement uses TRBV27 and TRBJ2-1, with 9 bases identical to TRBD1. With V trimmed by 5 bases and J by 6 bases, 5 bases remained unmatched. Germline lookup yields CDR1 MNHEY and CDR2 SMNVEV (reference sequence). This CDR3 has 14 amino acids.

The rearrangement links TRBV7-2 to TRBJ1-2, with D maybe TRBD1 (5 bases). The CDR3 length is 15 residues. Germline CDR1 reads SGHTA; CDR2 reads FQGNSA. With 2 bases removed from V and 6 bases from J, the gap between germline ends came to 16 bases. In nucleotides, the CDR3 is TGTGCCAGCAGCTTACGGGGGAGGGTAGGGGATGGCTACACCTTC. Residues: CASSLRGRVGDGYTF.

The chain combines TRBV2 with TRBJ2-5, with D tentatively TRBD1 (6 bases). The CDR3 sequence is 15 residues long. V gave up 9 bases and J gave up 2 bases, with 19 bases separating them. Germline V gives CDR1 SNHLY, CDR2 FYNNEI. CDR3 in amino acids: CARAPTRDKQETQYF. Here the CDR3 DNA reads TGTGCCAGAGCCCCTACCCGGGACAAGCAAGAGACCCAGTACTTC. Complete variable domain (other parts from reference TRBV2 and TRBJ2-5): EPEVTQTPSHQVTQMGQEVILRCVPISNHLYFYWYRQILGQKVEFLVSFYNNEISEKSEIFDDQFSVERPDGSNFTLKIRSTKLEDSAMYFCARAPTRDKQETQYFGPGTRLLVL.

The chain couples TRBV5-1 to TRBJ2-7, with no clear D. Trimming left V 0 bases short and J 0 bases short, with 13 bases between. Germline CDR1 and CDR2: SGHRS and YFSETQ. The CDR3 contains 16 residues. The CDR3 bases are TGCGCCAGCAGCTTGGTATCTGGGCATAGCTCCTACGAGCAGTACTTC. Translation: CASSLVSGHSSYEQYF.

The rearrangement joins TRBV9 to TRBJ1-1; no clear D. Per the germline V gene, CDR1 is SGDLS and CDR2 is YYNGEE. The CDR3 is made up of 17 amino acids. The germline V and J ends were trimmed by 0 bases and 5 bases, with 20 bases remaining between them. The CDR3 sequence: CASSVDPGLRRATEAFF. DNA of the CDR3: TGTGCCAGCAGCGTAGACCCCGGGTTGCGGAGGGCGACTGAAGCTTTCTTT.

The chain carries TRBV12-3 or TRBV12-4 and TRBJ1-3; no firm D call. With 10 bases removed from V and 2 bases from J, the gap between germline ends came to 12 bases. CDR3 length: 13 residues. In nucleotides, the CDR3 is TGTGCCACCTCCGGCAGGACTGGAAACACCATATATTTT. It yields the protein CATSGRTGNTIYF.

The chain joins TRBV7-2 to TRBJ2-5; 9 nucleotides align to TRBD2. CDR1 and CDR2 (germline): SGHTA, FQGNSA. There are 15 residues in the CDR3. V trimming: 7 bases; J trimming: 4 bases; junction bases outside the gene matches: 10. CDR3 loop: CASKKSSGSLETQYF. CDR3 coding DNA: TGTGCCAGCAAAAAGAGTAGCGGGAGTTTAGAGACCCAGTACTTC.

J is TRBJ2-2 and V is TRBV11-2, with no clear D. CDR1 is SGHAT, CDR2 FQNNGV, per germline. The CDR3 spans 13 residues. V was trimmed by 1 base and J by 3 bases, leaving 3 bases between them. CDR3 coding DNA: TGTGCCAGCAGCTTAGTAGACACCGGGGAGCTGTTTTTT. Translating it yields CASSLVDTGELFF.

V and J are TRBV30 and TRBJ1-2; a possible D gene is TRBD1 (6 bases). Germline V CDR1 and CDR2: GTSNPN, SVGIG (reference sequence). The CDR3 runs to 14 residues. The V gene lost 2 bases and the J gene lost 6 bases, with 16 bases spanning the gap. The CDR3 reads CAWSPQLQGNGYTF. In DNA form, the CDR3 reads TGTGCCTGGAGTCCCCAATTACAGGGTAATGGCTACACCTTC.

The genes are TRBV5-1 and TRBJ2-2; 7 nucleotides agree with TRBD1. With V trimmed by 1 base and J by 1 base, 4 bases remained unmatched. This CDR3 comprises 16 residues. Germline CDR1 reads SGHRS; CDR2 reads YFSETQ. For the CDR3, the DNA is TGCGCCAGCAGCTTGCTAAGGGGGCTGAACACCGGGGAGCTGTTTTTT. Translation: CASSLLRGLNTGELFF.

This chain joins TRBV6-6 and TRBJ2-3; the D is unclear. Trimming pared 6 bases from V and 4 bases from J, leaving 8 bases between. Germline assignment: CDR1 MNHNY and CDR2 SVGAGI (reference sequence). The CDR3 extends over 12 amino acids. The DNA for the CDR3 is TGTGCCAGCAGCCAAATAGCAGATACGCAGTATTTT. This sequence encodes CASSQIADTQYF.

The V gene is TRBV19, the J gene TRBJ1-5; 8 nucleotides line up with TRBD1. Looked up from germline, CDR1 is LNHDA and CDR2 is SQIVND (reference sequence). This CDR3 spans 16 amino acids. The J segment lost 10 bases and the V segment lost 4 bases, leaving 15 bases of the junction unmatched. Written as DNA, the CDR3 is TGTGCCAGTAGTAACCCGGGACAGGCGTCTTTTGGACCCCAGCATTTT. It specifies CASSNPGQASFGPQHF. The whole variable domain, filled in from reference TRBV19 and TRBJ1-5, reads DGGITQSPKYLFRKEGQNVTLSCEQNLNHDAMYWYRQDPGQGLRLIYYSQIVNDFQKGDIAEGYSVSREKKESFPLTVTSAQKNPTAFYLCASSNPGQASFGPQHFGDGTRLSIL.

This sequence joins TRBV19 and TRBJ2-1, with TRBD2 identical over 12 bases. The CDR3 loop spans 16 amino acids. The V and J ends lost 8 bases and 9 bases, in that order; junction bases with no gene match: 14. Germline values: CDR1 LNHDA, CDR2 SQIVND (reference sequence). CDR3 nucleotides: TGTGCCAGTGCAATGACCGGGACTAGCGGGCGTGGTGAGCAGTTCTTC. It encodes CASAMTGTSGRGEQFF.

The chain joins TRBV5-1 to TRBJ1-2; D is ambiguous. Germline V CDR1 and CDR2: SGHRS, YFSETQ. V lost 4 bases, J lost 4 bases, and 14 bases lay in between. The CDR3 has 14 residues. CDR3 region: CASSPSGQIYGYTF. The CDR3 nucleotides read TGCGCCAGCAGCCCCAGTGGGCAGATCTATGGCTACACCTTC.

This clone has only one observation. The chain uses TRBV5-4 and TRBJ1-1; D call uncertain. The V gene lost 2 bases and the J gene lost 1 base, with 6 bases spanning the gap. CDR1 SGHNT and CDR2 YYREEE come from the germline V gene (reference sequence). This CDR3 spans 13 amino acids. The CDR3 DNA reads TGTGCCAGCAGCTTCACGGGGAACACTGAAGCTTTCTTT. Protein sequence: CASSFTGNTEAFF.

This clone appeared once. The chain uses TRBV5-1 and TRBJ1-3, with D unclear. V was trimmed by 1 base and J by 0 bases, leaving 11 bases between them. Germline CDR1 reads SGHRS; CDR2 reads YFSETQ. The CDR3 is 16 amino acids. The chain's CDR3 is CASSLLQVNSGNTIYF. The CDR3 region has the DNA TGCGCCAGCAGCTTGTTGCAGGTTAACTCTGGAAACACCATATATTTT.

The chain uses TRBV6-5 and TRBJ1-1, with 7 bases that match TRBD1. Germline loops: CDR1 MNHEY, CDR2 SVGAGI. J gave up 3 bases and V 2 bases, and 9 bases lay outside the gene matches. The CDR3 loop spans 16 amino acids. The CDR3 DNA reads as TGTGCCAGCAGTTACGCAGGGGGAGGTTATTACACTGAAGCTTTCTTT. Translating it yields CASSYAGGGYYTEAFF.

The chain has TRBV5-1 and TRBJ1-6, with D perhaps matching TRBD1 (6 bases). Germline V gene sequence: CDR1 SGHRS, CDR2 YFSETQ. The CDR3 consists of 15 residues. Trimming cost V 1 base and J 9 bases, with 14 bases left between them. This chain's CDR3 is CASSLKSQGGSPLHF. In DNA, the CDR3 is TGCGCCAGCAGCTTGAAGTCACAGGGTGGTTCACCCCTCCACTTT.

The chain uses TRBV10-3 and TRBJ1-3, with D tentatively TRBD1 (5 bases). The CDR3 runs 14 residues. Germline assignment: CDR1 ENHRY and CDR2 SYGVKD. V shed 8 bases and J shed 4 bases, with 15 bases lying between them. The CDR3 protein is CAIADNQKGNTIYF. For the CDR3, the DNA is TGTGCCATCGCGGACAACCAGAAGGGAAACACCATATATTTT.

The CDR3: CASSKFMGQGLNQPQHF. CDR3 coding DNA: TGTGCCAGCAGCAAATTCATGGGACAGGGCCTCAATCAGCCCCAGCATTTT. The chain couples TRBV21-1 to TRBJ1-5; the D call in the table, TRBD1, was not verified against the DNA. TRBV21-1 is reported as a pseudogene. The length of the CDR3 is 17 residues.

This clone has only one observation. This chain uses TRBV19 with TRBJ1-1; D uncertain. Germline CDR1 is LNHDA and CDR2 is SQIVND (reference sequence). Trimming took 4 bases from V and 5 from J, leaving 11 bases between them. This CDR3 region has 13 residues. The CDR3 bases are TGTGCCAGTAGTACGGGTAAAGGAACTGAAGCTTTCTTT. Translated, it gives CASSTGKGTEAFF.

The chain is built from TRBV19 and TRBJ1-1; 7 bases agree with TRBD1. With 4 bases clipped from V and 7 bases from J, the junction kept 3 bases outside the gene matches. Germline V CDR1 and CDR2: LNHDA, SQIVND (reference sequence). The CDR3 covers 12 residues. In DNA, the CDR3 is TGTGCCAGTAGTACCCGGACAGGTGAAGCTTTCTTT. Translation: CASSTRTGEAFF.

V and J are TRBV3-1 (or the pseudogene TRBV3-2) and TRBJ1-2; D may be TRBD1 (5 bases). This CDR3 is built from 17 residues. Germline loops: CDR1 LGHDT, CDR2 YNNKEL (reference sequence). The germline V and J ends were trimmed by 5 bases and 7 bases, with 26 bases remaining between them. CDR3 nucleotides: TGTGCCAGCAGCTACCCAACCCCGCGGGGGATCTCGTTTGGCTACACCTTC. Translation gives CASSYPTPRGISFGYTF.

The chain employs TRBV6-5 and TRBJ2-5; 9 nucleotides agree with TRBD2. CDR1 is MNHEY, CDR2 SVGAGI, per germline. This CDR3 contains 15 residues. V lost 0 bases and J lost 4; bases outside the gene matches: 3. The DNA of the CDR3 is TGTGCCAGCAGTTACTCGGGTAGCGGGGGAGAGACCCAGTACTTC. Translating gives CASSYSGSGGETQYF.

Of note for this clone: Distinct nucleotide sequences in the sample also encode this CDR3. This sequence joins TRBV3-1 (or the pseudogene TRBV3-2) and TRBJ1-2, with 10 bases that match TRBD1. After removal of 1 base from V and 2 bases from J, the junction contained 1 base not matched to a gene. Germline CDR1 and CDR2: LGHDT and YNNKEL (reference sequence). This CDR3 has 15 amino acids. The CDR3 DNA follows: TGTGCCAGCAGCCAAGGACAGGGGGCAAACTATGGCTACACCTTC. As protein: CASSQGQGANYGYTF.

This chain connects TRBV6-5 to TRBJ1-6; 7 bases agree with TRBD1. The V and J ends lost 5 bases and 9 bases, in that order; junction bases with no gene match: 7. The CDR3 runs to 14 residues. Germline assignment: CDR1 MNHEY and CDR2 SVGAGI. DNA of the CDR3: TGTGCCAGCAGTCCACGGGACAGTACTTCACCCCTCCACTTT. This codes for CASSPRDSTSPLHF.

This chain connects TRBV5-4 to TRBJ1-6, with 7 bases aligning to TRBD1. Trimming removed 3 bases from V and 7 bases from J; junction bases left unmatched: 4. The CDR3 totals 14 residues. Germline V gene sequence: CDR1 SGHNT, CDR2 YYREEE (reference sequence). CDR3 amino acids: CASSSRDSNSPLHF. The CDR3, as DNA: TGTGCCAGCAGCTCCCGGGACAGCAATTCACCCCTCCACTTT.